The 2 T cell receptor beta chains given below trace back to one sample, sequenced in a study of T cell responses to AZD1222 COVID-19 vaccine. Assay: immunoSEQ multiplex PCR; the TCRdb copy retains only in-frame clones and omits some. The sample contains about 70,000 clones, more than 75% of which appear only once. The sample in question was peripheral blood, obtained 28 days after the second dose of the MenACWY control vaccine. The receptors were sampled from an adult who received the MenACWY meningococcal vaccine as a control.

A single count supports this clone. This chain connects TRBV19 to TRBJ2-1; TRBD1 or TRBD2 may be the D gene (5 bases each). The CDR3 loop spans 13 amino acids. V was pared by 11 bases and J by 8 bases, with 19 bases between. Germline V gene data show CDR1 as LNHDA and CDR2 as SQIVND (reference sequence). CDR3 region: CARQRGVGDEQFF. The CDR3 DNA is TGTGCCCGTCAAAGGGGTGTGGGGGATGAGCAGTTCTTC.

V is TRBV5-1 and J is TRBJ1-4; TRBD1 is a possible D gene (6 bases). The CDR3 totals 14 residues. V was shortened by 4 bases and J by 3 bases, with 10 bases between the two germline ends. Germline values: CDR1 SGHRS, CDR2 YFSETQ. CDR3 DNA: TGCGCCAGCAGCCAGCCAGGGGCTAATGAAAAACTGTTTTTT. Translated, it gives CASSQPGANEKLFF.